This T cell receptor beta chain was observed in a study of tumor-infiltrating lymphocytes in localized non-small cell lung cancer (dated by TCRdb to about 2021). For context, the study as a whole: The cohort covered several histologies, both smokers and never-smokers, and patients whose samples were collected after neoadjuvant chemotherapy. Each patient contributed resected tumor tissue and uninvolved lung tissue from the same patient, described as non-adjacent to the tumor. TCR sequencing was one of several integrated assays, alongside flow cytometry, multiplex immunofluorescence, RNA-seq, exome sequencing and proteomics, applied to the same patients. In total, the ICON cohort consisted of more than 120 surgical patients with localized non-small cell lung cancer who had their tumors resected. A total of 50 to 60 patients were included in the paired tumor versus uninvolved lung comparison of immunoSEQ T-cell fraction. The full study reports these points: Consistent with immunofluorescence CD3 counts, TCRbeta sequencing supported greater T cell infiltration in tumors than in uninvolved lung tissue. Assay coverage varied across patients depending on available tissue quantity, so only a subset of the cohort had TCR sequencing. No difference in TCR-derived T-cell fraction was observed between the flow cytometry-defined immunotypes IM1 (good prognosis) and IM2 (poor prognosis). Different pieces of the same tissue were used for different assays, so technical variation could not be separated from intratumor heterogeneity.

The T-cell fraction in tumor and uninvolved lung tissue was obtained from TCR sequencing using the immunoSEQ assay. The original methods were these. For survival analysis, patients were divided into high (upper tertile) and low (lower two tertiles) T-cell fraction groups, which were compared by log-rank test. A signed-rank test was used to check for differences in T-cell fraction between paired tumor and uninvolved lung. Sourced from immuneACCESS, this table was stored by TCRdb with only in-frame sequences that have V and J called. A share of the clones is absent; for the studies checked, an unresolved V gene accounts for under half, and the remainder has no known explanation. V and J calls and clone size follow that table, whereas D and trimming were derived from the DNA. Present in this sample are around 13,000 clones, 80% to 90% of which were seen just once. About 4% of the sample is taken by the ten largest.

Enrollment in ICON was initiated in 2016, and the last patient was enrolled in 2018. In a subcohort of 60 to 85 patients, fresh tumor and matched uninvolved tissue were collected for in-depth immune analyses, with TCR sequencing among those analyses. No cell sorting was done, and TCR sequencing was instead run on DNA isolated from bulk tissue. In its sample, this clone was seen a few times. Its target antigen remains unknown. Base quality data are lacking; no much larger clone is found one base away. The germline V gene supplies CDR1 SGHRS and CDR2 YFSETQ. Trimming at the junction amounts to 1 base on V and 3 bases on J, and the germline ends lie 11 bases apart. The CDR3 holds 14 amino acids from the cysteine to the phenylalanine. Here the CDR3 DNA is all that survives: 42 bases in frame from base 1.

Material for sequencing was uninvolved lung tissue not adjacent to the tumor. This sequence originates from a human donor with non-small cell lung cancer. The rearrangement combines TRBV5-1 with TRBJ2-7, with the D gene call left open. The CDR3 region has the sequence CASSLRLFNYEQYF. The nucleotide sequence reads TGCGCCAGCAGCTTGCGGCTATTCAACTACGAGCAGTACTTC. Where the CDR3 stops, the reference TRBV5-1 and TRBJ2-7 genes take over; the full variable domain is KAGVTQTPRYLIKTRGQQVTLSCSPISGHRSVSWYQQTPGQGLQFLFEYFSETQRNKGNFPGRFSGRQFSNSRSEMNVSTLELGDSALYLCASSLRLFNYEQYFGPGTRLTVT.